This T cell receptor beta chain was observed in a study of radiation and T cells in renal cell carcinoma. Study-wide results and limits: Top tumor clonotypes rose in blood 2 weeks post-radiation, then contracted.

The sample's time point: blood 2 weeks post-SBRT. Treatment defined: 15 Gy SBRT to primary tumor, nephrectomy 4 weeks later. This clone occurred once. Antigen specificity is unknown. Clones were read by immunoSEQ multiplex PCR, and TCRdb kept only the in-frame ones, dropping some. In the table there are under 150,000 clones, about 81% of which are singletons. This receptor was identified in a woman aged 55-70 years with renal cell carcinoma. The sample in question was blood, obtained from a patient whose treatment included radiotherapy and nephrectomy.

The CDR3 protein is CASIPNRGVQETQYF. CDR3 DNA sequence: TGTGCCAGCATACCAAACCGAGGGGTCCAAGAGACCCAGTACTTC. The chain is built from TRBV6-1 and TRBJ2-5; D tentatively fits TRBD1 or TRBD2 (5 bases each). This CDR3 spans 15 amino acids. Germline loops: CDR1 MNHNS, CDR2 SASEGT. V dropped 7 bases and J dropped 1 base, with 16 bases sitting between them.